This record concerns one T cell receptor (beta chain) sequence. TCRdb re-derived calls from the PCR reads in MiXCR, one entry per CDR3 protein. The sample includes some 9,800 distinct CDR3 sequences, roughly 25% of them seen just once. CDR1 is SGHVS and CDR2 is FNYEAQ in the germline V gene. The V gene lost 5 bases and the J gene lost 10 bases, with 24 bases spanning the gap. The CDR3 is made up of 16 amino acids. The data originate from a study of immune characterization of retroperitoneal liposarcoma. The chain is built from TRBV7-6 and TRBJ2-1; D may be TRBD2 (6 bases). The sample taken for sequencing was tumor tissue. The receptor's source is a female donor with retroperitoneal liposarcoma. The CDR3 coding sequence is TGTGCCAGCAGCCCAAGACTGGGACTCCACTTATACGAGCAGTTCTTC. Amino acid sequence: CASSPRLGLHLYEQFF.